The text below deals with one TCR beta chain. Its antigen is not known. This record comes from a study of CD8+ T cells in alopecia areata. CDR3 length equals 13 residues. Germline lookup yields CDR1 SGHRS and CDR2 YFSETQ. V gave up 1 base and J gave up 4 bases, with 5 bases separating them. Broader study findings: Scalp clonality and expanded CD8+ clones among the top 100 fell significantly with tofacitinib.

TCR sequencing used cDNA made by reverse transcription of extracted RNA. TCRdb's copy holds only in-frame clones and misses some; the assay was immunoSEQ multiplex PCR. Counted here are approximately 280,000 clones, roughly 60% occurring once; the ten biggest clones make up around 1.8%. Treatment: oral pan-JAK inhibitor, 5-10 mg twice daily. Both peripheral blood and punch biopsies of lesional scalp skin were obtained from patients who had alopecia areata. This clonotype was sampled from a human donor with alopecia areata. The V gene is TRBV5-1, the J gene TRBJ2-2; D remains unclear. Sequences were derived from CD4+ T cells sorted from blood, sampled at week 24, from a patient treated with tofacitinib. CDR3 DNA sequence: TGCGCCAGCAGCTTGATCTCCACCGGGGAGCTGTTTTTT. Its translation is CASSLISTGELFF.